This entry lists 26 T cell receptor beta chains sequenced from one sample in a study of OX40 agonist ivuxolimab in advanced cancers. Sequencing used immunoSEQ multiplex PCR; TCRdb keeps in-frame clones, though not all of them. The sample contains approximately 60,000 clones, roughly 82% of which appear only once. The source material was CD4+ or CD8+ T cells sorted from blood, sampled in a trial of the OX40 agonist ivuxolimab. The source is an adult with an advanced solid tumor such as melanoma, head and neck, liver or kidney cancer.

The genes are TRBV2 and TRBJ2-1; D tentatively fits TRBD1 or TRBD2 (7 bases each). The CDR3 totals 15 residues. Germline values: CDR1 SNHLY, CDR2 FYNNEI. V was clipped by 3 bases and J by 5 bases, with 14 bases between them. Written as DNA, the CDR3 is TGTGCCAGCAGTGACAGGGGGACTACTCACAATGAGCAGTTCTTC. It yields the protein CASSDRGTTHNEQFF.

This chain links TRBV19 with TRBJ2-1; a possible D gene is TRBD2 (5 bases). The length of the CDR3 is 18 residues. V dropped 0 bases and J dropped 5 bases, with 20 bases sitting between them. The germline CDR1 and CDR2 sequences are LNHDA and SQIVND (reference sequence). The CDR3 bases are TGTGCCAGTAGTATAGATCGCGCACGGGCTAGCCCCCACAATGAGCAGTTCTTC. It is translated as CASSIDRARASPHNEQFF.

For this clone: A junction boundary mismatches the germline segment, possibly from a read error. This chain connects TRBV11-1 to TRBJ1-2; D possibly corresponds to TRBD1 (5 bases). In germline, CDR1 is SGHAT, CDR2 FQDESV (reference sequence). CDR3 length equals 13 residues. Here the CDR3 DNA reads TGTGCCAGCAGTTTAGACAGAAACTATGGCTACACCTTC. Translating gives CASSLDRNYGYTF.

This chain joins TRBV7-9 and TRBJ1-3, with TRBD1 as a possible D gene (5 bases). V was trimmed by 4 bases and J by 1 base, leaving 14 bases between them. The germline CDR1 and CDR2 sequences are SEHNR and FQNEAQ (reference sequence). This CDR3 is built from 16 residues. The CDR3 DNA reads TGTGCCAGCAGCTCCGCGACAGATTCATCTGGAAACACCATATATTTT. It translates to CASSSATDSSGNTIYF.

The V call is TRBV5-1, the J call TRBJ2-3, with TRBD1 matching 10 bases. V shed 0 bases, J shed 2 bases, and the junction held 3 bases outside the gene matches. Germline V gene data show CDR1 as SGHRS and CDR2 as YFSETQ. The CDR3 consists of 16 residues. This CDR3 is CASSLGQGANTDTQYF. CDR3 nucleotides: TGCGCCAGCAGCTTGGGACAGGGGGCCAACACAGATACGCAGTATTTT. Together with reference TRBV5-1 and TRBJ2-3, the CDR3 gives the full variable domain: KAGVTQTPRYLIKTRGQQVTLSCSPISGHRSVSWYQQTPGQGLQFLFEYFSETQRNKGNFPGRFSGRQFSNSRSEMNVSTLELGDSALYLCASSLGQGANTDTQYFGPGTRLTVL.

J is TRBJ2-7 and V is TRBV21-1. TRBV21-1 is a recognized pseudogene. The CDR3 spans 14 residues. The CDR3 loop is CASSSKASSYEQYF. Written as DNA, the CDR3 is TGTGCCAGCAGCTCCAAGGCGAGCTCCTACGAGCAGTACTTC.

The chain links TRBV5-5 to TRBJ1-1; D may be TRBD1 (5 bases). From germline, CDR1 is SGHKS and CDR2 YYEKEE (reference sequence). The V and J ends lost 1 base and 2 bases respectively, with 12 bases between them. The CDR3 covers 15 residues. Here the CDR3 reads CASSLTPRENTEAFF. The CDR3 DNA reads TGTGCCAGCAGCTTGACCCCCAGGGAAAACACTGAAGCTTTCTTT.

This clone was detected many times. This chain links TRBV6-5 with TRBJ1-5; 7 positions match TRBD1. CDR1 and CDR2 from the germline V gene are MNHEY and SVGAGI. V trimming: 6 bases; J trimming: 4 bases; junction bases outside the gene matches: 6. The CDR3 totals 14 residues. CDR3 protein: CASRLGGLNQPQHF. The CDR3 bases are TGTGCCAGCAGATTAGGGGGCCTGAATCAGCCCCAGCATTTT.

The chain has TRBV18 and TRBJ2-3; D perhaps matches TRBD1 (6 bases). The CDR3 sequence is 15 residues long. Trimming took 6 bases from V and 5 from J, leaving 18 bases between them. Per germline, CDR1 KGHSH and CDR2 LQKENI. For the CDR3, the DNA is TGTGCCAGCTCCCTCACCGGGGACACGGGAGATACGCAGTATTTT. Translation: CASSLTGDTGDTQYF.

The rearrangement uses TRBV9 and TRBJ1-6; D is unresolved. This CDR3 is 15 amino acids long. The ends were cut back, 0 bases at V and 6 bases at J, with 10 bases in the middle. Germline V gene sequence: CDR1 SGDLS, CDR2 YYNGEE. The CDR3 coding sequence is TGTGCCAGCAGCGTAGTTGCCAGTGGTAATTCACCCCTCCACTTT. This gives the protein CASSVVASGNSPLHF.

V and J are TRBV29-1 and TRBJ2-3; 14 bases agree with TRBD2. V was clipped by 6 bases and J by 2 bases; unmatched bases: 10. This CDR3 spans 17 amino acids. CDR1 and CDR2 from the germline V gene are SQVTM and ANQGSEA. The CDR3 region is CSVLRLAGGGNTDTQYF. The CDR3 coding sequence is TGCAGCGTACTCCGACTAGCGGGGGGGGGAAACACAGATACGCAGTATTTT.

V and J are TRBV18 and TRBJ2-5; D unresolved. This CDR3 spans 14 amino acids. CDR1 is KGHSH, CDR2 LQKENI, per germline. Trimming stripped 2 bases from V and 4 bases from J, with 11 bases between. CDR3 sequence: CASSPSLGLETQYF. The CDR3, as DNA: TGTGCCAGCTCACCATCCTTGGGCTTAGAGACCCAGTACTTC.

The genes are TRBV11-1 and TRBJ2-1; perhaps TRBD2 as D (5 bases). Per germline, CDR1 SGHAT and CDR2 FQDESV (reference sequence). The CDR3 runs to 13 residues. V lost 5 bases to trimming and J lost 4 bases, with 9 bases between them. The CDR3 loop is CASSNGKYNEQFF. The CDR3 coding sequence is TGTGCCAGCAGCAACGGGAAATACAATGAGCAGTTCTTC.

This chain connects TRBV10-3 to TRBJ1-2, with 8 bases identical to TRBD1. J gave up 6 bases and V 9 bases, and 9 bases lay outside the gene matches. From germline, CDR1 is ENHRY and CDR2 SYGVKD. This CDR3 is 13 amino acids long. CDR3 sequence reads: CAIGQGIGDGYTF. CDR3 nucleotide sequence: TGTGCCATTGGACAGGGTATAGGGGATGGCTACACCTTC.

The J gene is TRBJ2-7, the V gene TRBV4-2, with TRBD1 matching 7 bases. The CDR3 length is 14 residues. CDR1 is LGHNA, CDR2 YNFKEQ, per germline. After removal of 5 bases from V and 2 bases from J, the junction contained 6 bases not matched to a gene. The CDR3 DNA reads TGTGCCAGCAGCTTGAGGGACAGTACCTACGAGCAGTACTTC. Translated: CASSLRDSTYEQYF.

The rearrangement uses TRBV5-1 and TRBJ2-3, with TRBD2 matching 10 bases. V dropped 0 bases and J dropped 6; count of bases not matched to a gene: 7. CDR1 is SGHRS and CDR2 is YFSETQ in the germline V gene. The CDR3 has 16 amino acids. The CDR3 is CASSLALAGVLDTQYF. CDR3 DNA sequence: TGCGCCAGCAGCTTGGCCCTAGCGGGAGTTTTGGATACGCAGTATTTT.

In regard to this clone: The sample holds other DNA sequences that translate to the same CDR3. This rearrangement joins TRBV30 to TRBJ2-7, with D unresolved. This CDR3 is 11 amino acids long. Germline V gene data show CDR1 as GTSNPN and CDR2 as SVGIG (reference sequence). Between the trimmed V and J ends, which lost 0 bases and 4 bases, there was a span of 4 bases. CDR3 residues: CAWSVGYEQYF. The CDR3 nucleotides are TGTGCCTGGAGTGTGGGGTACGAGCAGTACTTC.

The chain has TRBV10-3 and TRBJ2-5, with 11 bases that match TRBD2. This CDR3 is 14 amino acids long. Trimming took 8 bases from V and 4 from J; bases not matched to a gene: 6. The V gene's germline CDR1 is ENHRY and CDR2 SYGVKD. The CDR3 DNA is TGTGCCATCTCGTCCACTAGCGGGGGAGAGACCCAGTACTTC. Amino acids: CAISSTSGGETQYF.

The rearrangement links TRBV7-9 to TRBJ1-6; no clear D gene. The CDR3 length is 14 residues. V lost 3 bases and J 9 bases, leaving 12 bases between the germline ends. Per the germline V gene, CDR1 is SEHNR and CDR2 is FQNEAQ (reference sequence). Written as DNA, the CDR3 is TGTGCCAGCAGCTTGGTCGGTGTCCCTTCACCCCTCCACTTT. Amino acid sequence: CASSLVGVPSPLHF.

Points on this clone: Its ends do not fully match the called genes, so a read error is possible. This CDR3 is CASTLRGASFEQYF. The DNA of the CDR3 is TGTGCCAGCACGCTGCGGGGGGCCTCCTTCGAGCAGTACTTC. The rearrangement links TRBV6-5 to TRBJ2-7; 8 positions agree with TRBD2. CDR1 is MNHEY and CDR2 is SVGAGI in the germline V gene. There are 14 residues in the CDR3.

V and J are TRBV19 and TRBJ2-7, with TRBD2 matching 9 bases. The germline CDR1 and CDR2 sequences are LNHDA and SQIVND (reference sequence). The CDR3 length is 16 residues. Losses at the gene ends were 3 bases for V and 5 bases for J; bases not matched to a gene: 11. CDR3 nucleotide sequence: TGTGCCAGTAGTATGGCGGGGCGTAGCGGGAGCAACGAGCAGTACTTC. Protein: CASSMAGRSGSNEQYF.

The chain links TRBV27 to TRBJ2-7; 14 nucleotides align to TRBD2. The germline V gene has CDR1 MNHEY and CDR2 SMNVEV (reference sequence). V lost 3 bases to trimming and J lost 0 bases; unmatched junction nucleotides: 10. The CDR3 runs to 19 residues. CDR3 residues: CASSFSVPGLAGASYEQYF. CDR3 sequence (DNA): TGTGCCAGCAGTTTTTCGGTCCCGGGACTAGCGGGAGCCTCCTACGAGCAGTACTTC.

The V and J genes are TRBV5-6 and TRBJ1-1; tentatively, D is TRBD1 (6 bases). Trimming shortened V by 5 bases and J by 0 bases, and 11 bases separated the two germline ends. The CDR3 is 14 amino acids. Looked up from germline, CDR1 is SGHDT and CDR2 is YYEEEE. The CDR3, as DNA: TGTGCCAGCAGACAAGGACAGTTGAACACTGAAGCTTTCTTT. As protein: CASRQGQLNTEAFF.

This rearrangement joins TRBV5-6 to TRBJ2-3, with D perhaps given as TRBD1 or TRBD2 (5 bases each). Trimming took 0 bases from V and 2 from J, leaving 7 bases between them. The CDR3 length is 14 residues. CDR1 SGHDT and CDR2 YYEEEE come from the germline V gene. CDR3 sequence reads: CASSLGGITDTQYF. The CDR3 DNA reads as TGTGCCAGCAGCTTGGGGGGGATCACAGATACGCAGTATTTT.

This clone is a singleton in its sample. The chain carries TRBV7-7 and TRBJ2-7; D not certain. Trimming took 2 bases from V and 3 from J, leaving 11 bases between them. The CDR3 extends over 14 amino acids. Germline CDR1 reads SSHAT; CDR2 reads FNYEAQ (reference sequence). The CDR3 nucleotides read TGTGCCAGCAGCTTATTTGAAGGGAACTACGAGCAGTACTTC. Protein: CASSLFEGNYEQYF.

The chain is built from TRBV6-5 and TRBJ1-1, with D unclear. This CDR3 comprises 13 residues. V shed 10 bases and J shed 1 base, with 13 bases lying between them. The germline V gene encodes CDR1 MNHEY and CDR2 SVGAGI. DNA of the CDR3: TGTGCCACCGATTGGGGAAGGAACACTGAAGCTTTCTTT. Translated: CATDWGRNTEAFF.